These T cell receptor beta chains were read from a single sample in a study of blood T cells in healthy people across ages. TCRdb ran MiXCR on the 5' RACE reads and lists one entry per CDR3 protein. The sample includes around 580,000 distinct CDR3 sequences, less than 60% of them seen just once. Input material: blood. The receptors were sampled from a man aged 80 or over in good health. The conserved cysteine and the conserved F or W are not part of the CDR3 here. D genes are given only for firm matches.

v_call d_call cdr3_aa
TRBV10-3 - AISESFQLGEQY
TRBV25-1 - ASSEARLTDTQY
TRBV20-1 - SALASGLNEQF
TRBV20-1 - SARLRRDTQY
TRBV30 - AWMWVGYGYT
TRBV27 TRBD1 ASSPAGQVSYEQY
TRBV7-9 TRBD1 ATGYRGGNTEAF
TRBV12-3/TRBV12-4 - ASSLTPVSSYEQY
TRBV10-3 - ASHSGQTTYEQY
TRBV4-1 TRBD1 ASSLWTGVFATEAF
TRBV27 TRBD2 ASSGLAGGSSSSYNEQF
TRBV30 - AWSTNSPLH
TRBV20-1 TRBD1 SATWDRTYEQY
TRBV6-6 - ASSYGSSVRYSYNEQF
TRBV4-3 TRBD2 ASSQERASGWNEQF
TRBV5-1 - ASSLVLLSSTDTQY
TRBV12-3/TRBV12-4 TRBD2 ASSWTSGGSYNEQF
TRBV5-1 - ASKEEGRGGRETQY
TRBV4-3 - ASSQEDTVGEQF
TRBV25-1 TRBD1 ASSAGQGNGYT
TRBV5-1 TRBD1 ASTATGQGTDTQY
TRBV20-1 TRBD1 SAAPPGTGVGYT
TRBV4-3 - ASSQGRAEGDEQY
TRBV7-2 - ASSVRFRDTQY
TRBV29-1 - SGKGSFPNTEAF
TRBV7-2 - ASSLSRQDYEQY
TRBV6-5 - ASSYRSVEVPATNEKLF
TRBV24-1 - ATHDEQY
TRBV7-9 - ASTPIDYEQY
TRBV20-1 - SAQGNTDTQY
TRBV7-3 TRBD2 ASSRGGRYNEQF
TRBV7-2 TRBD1 ACSGGTGGLPDYNEQF
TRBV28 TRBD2 ASSFSLAGGVGTQY
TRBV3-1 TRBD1 ASNETGRNSPLH
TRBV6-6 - ASSPGNGSPLH
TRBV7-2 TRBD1 ASSFGLQGRETQY
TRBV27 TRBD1 ASRLRQGLNNEQF
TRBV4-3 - ASSQGSQRGAF
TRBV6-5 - ASSRGASEVKTQY
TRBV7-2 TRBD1 ASSFTGVYGYT
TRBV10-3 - AISDSPPEGLGEGYT